This paragraph covers one T cell receptor beta chain sequence. Its antigen is currently unknown. The sample belongs to a study of shared clonotypes between healthy human individuals. In the study overall: Researchers drew samples from two women and three men aged 18 to 49. Study-wide results and limits: The study sampled only blood, and tissue repertoires likely differ. Depth of sequencing was expected to influence donor clonotype sharing.

The CDR3 covers 14 residues. V lost 7 bases, J lost 8 bases, and 12 bases stayed unmatched. Germline CDR1 is SNHLY and CDR2 is FYNNEI. Clones were sequenced by immunoSEQ multiplex PCR, and TCRdb holds only the in-frame ones, with some missing. The data show approximately 2.4 million clones, approximately 96% seen once. The genes are TRBV2 and TRBJ1-2; 8 nucleotides agree with TRBD1. The sample taken for sequencing was naive CD4+ T cells sorted from blood. Described subset: CD45RA+ positively selected. The TCR was taken from a man between 18 and 29 years old in good health. The CDR3 region has the DNA TGTGCCAGCAAGATCTTGCAGGGGGCTGGAGGCTACACCTTC. It yields the protein CASKILQGAGGYTF.